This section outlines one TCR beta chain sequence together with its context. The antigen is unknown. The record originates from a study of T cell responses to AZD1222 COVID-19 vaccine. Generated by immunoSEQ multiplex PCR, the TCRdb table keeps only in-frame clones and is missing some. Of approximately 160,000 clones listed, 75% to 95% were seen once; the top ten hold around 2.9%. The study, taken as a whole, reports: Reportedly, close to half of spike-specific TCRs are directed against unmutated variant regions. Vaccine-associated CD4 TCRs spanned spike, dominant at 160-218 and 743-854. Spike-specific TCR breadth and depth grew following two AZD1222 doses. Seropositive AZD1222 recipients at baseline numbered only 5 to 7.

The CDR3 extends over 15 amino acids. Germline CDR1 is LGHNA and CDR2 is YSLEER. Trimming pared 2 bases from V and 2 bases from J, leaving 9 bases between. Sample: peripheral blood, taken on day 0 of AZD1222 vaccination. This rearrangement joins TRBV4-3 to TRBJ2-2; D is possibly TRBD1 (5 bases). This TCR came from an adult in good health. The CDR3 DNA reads TGCGCCAGCAGCCAAAGAAGGGGCAACACCGGGGAGCTGTTTTTT. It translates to CASSQRRGNTGELFF.